This T cell receptor (beta chain) is drawn from a study of shared clonotypes between healthy human individuals. The ends were cut back, 5 bases at V and 4 bases at J, with 12 bases in the middle. Germline V gives CDR1 MDHEN, CDR2 SYDVKM. The CDR3 loop spans 14 amino acids. It was CD45RO-negative cells, positively selected for CCR7, that made up naive CD8 cells, with terminally differentiated effector memory CD45RA+ cells excluded. Sequenced by immunoSEQ multiplex PCR; TCRdb stores in-frame clones only, minus some. The table lists 800,000 or so clones, approximately 96% of them singletons. The source is a young man in good health. What was sequenced was naive CD8+ T cells sorted from blood. J is TRBJ1-5 and V is TRBV28, with a weak D call TRBD1 (5 bases). In nucleotides, the CDR3 is TGTGCCAGCAGTCTAGGTGGGGGGAATCAGCCCCAGCATTTT. Translation gives CASSLGGGNQPQHF.